A selection of T cell receptor beta chains follows, all from one sample in a study of T-cell memory formation after mild COVID-19. TCRdb re-called the 5' RACE reads through MiXCR, storing one row per CDR3 protein. Among about 250,000 distinct CDR3 sequences listed, 15% to 19% were seen once. The sequenced sample was PBMCs or a T cell subset sorted from them (not recorded which). These receptors were collected from an adult woman who had mild COVID-19 (a few samples of this study predate the infection). Cell type and time point are not known. Each CDR3 is given with its conserved first and last residue. A D gene is named only where the DNA matches it firmly. Clone size is given for some rows only: seen once, a few or many times, or a class if the clone is expanded.

clone_size,v_call,j_call,d_call,cdr3_nt,cdr3_aa
.,TRBV18,TRBJ1-4,.,TGTGCCAGCTCCCGGGGGCGACCTGCAACTAATGAAAAACTGTTTTTT,CASSRGRPATNEKLFF
.,TRBV20-1,TRBJ2-2,TRBD1,TGCAGTGCTAGAGATCGGGGACAGGGGATCGGGGAGCTGTTTTTT,CSARDRGQGIGELFF
few,TRBV5-6,TRBJ2-3,TRBD2,TGTGCCAGCAGCTTGGGACTAGCGTATAACACAGATACGCAGTATTTT,CASSLGLAYNTDTQYF
.,TRBV5-1,TRBJ1-1,.,TGCGCCAGCAGCTTGGGCAGGGCGGGTGCTGAAGCTTTCTTT,CASSLGRAGAEAFF
few,TRBV6-5,TRBJ2-7,TRBD2,TGTGCCAGCAGTGTTACTAGCGCCACCTACGAGCAGTACTTC,CASSVTSATYEQYF
.,TRBV6-1,TRBJ2-5,TRBD2,TGTGCCAGCAAAGTTGGTGCAGGTCAAGTGGGGGGGGAGACCCAGTACTTC,CASKVGAGQVGGETQYF
.,TRBV29-1,TRBJ2-1,.,TGCAGCACCGTCGATAATGAGCAGTTCTTC,CSTVDNEQFF
few,TRBV24-1,TRBJ2-1,TRBD1,TGTGCCACCAGTGATTTCGGGACAGGCTCCTACAATGAGCAGTTCTTC,CATSDFGTGSYNEQFF
.,TRBV20-1,TRBJ2-1,TRBD1,TGCAGTGCTCCCGAGGCGGTGGACAGGAGGTATGAGCAGTTCTTC,CSAPEAVDRRYEQFF
.,TRBV15,TRBJ1-4,TRBD1,TGTGCCACCAGCAGAGGTGGGACAGGGCAAGATGAAAAACTGTTTTTT,CATSRGGTGQDEKLFF
few,TRBV7-9,TRBJ2-3,.,TGTGCCAGCAGCTTAGATGGGTGGAATTTT,CASSLDGWNF
few,TRBV5-1,TRBJ1-1,.,TGCGCCAGCACGACGGGGGCTTACACTGAAGCTTTCTTT,CASTTGAYTEAFF
many,TRBV5-1,TRBJ2-7,.,TGCGCCAGCAGCTTAACAGGGCTTTTCGGCTACGAGCAGTACTTC,CASSLTGLFGYEQYF
.,TRBV29-1,TRBJ1-2,TRBD1,TGCAGCGTTGAACAGGGGGCCCCCAGTGGCTACACCTTC,CSVEQGAPSGYTF
many,TRBV7-2,TRBJ2-1,TRBD2,TGTGCCAGCAGCTCCCGGGCGACTAGCGGGAGGGCCTTGTACAATGAGCAGTTCTTC,CASSSRATSGRALYNEQFF
.,TRBV4-2,TRBJ2-3,TRBD1,TGTGCCAGCAGCCAAGATTATGTGACAGGGGGGATAGATACGCAGTATTTT,CASSQDYVTGGIDTQYF